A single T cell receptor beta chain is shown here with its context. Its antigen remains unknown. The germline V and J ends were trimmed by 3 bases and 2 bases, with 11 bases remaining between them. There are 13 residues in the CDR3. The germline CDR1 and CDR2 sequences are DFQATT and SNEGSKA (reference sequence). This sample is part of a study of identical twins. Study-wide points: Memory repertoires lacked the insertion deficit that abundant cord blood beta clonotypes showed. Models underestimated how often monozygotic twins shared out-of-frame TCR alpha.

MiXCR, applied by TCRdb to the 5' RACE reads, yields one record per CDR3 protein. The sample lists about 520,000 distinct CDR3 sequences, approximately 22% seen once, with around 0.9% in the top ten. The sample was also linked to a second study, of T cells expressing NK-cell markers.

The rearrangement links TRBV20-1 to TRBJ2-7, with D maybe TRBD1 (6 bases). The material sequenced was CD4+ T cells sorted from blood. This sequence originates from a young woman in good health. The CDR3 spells CSASEDSPYEQYF. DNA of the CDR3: TGCAGTGCTAGTGAGGACAGCCCCTACGAGCAGTACTTC.